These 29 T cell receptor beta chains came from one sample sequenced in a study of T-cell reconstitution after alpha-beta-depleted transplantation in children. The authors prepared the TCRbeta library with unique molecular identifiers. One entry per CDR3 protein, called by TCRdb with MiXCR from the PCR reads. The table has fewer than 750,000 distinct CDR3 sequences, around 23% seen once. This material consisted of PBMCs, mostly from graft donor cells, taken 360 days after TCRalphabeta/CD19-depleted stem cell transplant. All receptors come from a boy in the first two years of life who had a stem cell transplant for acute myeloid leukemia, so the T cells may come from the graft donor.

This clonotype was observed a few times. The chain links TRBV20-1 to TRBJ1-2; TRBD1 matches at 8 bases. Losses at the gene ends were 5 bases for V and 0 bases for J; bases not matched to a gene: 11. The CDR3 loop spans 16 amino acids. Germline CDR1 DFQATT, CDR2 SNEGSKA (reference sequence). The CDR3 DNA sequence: TGCAGTGCTTCGGGACAGGCCAAGGGACCTAACTATGGCTACACCTTC. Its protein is CSASGQAKGPNYGYTF.

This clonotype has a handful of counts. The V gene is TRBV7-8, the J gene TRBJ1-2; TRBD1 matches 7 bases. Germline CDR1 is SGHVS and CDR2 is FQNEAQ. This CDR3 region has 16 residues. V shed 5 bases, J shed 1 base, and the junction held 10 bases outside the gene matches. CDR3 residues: CASSTRQGQYNYGYTF. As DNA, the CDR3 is TGTGCCAGCAGCACTAGACAGGGCCAATATAACTATGGCTACACCTTC.

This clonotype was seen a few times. CDR3 amino acids: CASSQGFVVRNQPQHF. DNA for the CDR3: TGTGCCAGCAGCCAAGGATTTGTCGTCCGCAATCAGCCCCAGCATTTT. This rearrangement joins TRBV3-1 to TRBJ1-5; D is ambiguous. Germline lookup yields CDR1 LGHDT and CDR2 YNNKEL (reference sequence). Trimming cost V 1 base and J 2 bases, with 12 bases left between them. The CDR3 length is 16 residues.

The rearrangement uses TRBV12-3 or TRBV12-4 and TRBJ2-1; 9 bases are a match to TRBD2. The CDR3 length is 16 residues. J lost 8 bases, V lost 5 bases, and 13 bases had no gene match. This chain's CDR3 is CASSPSGGSGRDEQFF. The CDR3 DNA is TGTGCCAGCAGTCCAAGCGGGGGGTCTGGGCGGGATGAGCAGTTCTTC.

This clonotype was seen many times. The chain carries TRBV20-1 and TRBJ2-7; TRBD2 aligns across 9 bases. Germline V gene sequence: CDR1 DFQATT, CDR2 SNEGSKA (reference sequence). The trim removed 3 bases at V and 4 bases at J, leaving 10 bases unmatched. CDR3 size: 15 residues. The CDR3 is CSARPPLAGDYEQYF. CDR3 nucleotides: TGCAGTGCTAGGCCACCACTAGCGGGTGATTACGAGCAGTACTTC.

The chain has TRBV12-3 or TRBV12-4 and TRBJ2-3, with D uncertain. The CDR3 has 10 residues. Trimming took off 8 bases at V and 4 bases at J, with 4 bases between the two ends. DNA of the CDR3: TGTGCCAGCGCCTCAGATACGCAGTATTTT. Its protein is CASASDTQYF.

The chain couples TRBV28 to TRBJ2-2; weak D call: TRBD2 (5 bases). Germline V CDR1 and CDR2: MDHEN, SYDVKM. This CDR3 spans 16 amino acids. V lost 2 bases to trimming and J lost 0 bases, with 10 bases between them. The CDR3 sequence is CASSLLVGANTGELFF. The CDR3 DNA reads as TGTGCCAGCAGTTTACTAGTGGGAGCGAACACCGGGGAGCTGTTTTTT.

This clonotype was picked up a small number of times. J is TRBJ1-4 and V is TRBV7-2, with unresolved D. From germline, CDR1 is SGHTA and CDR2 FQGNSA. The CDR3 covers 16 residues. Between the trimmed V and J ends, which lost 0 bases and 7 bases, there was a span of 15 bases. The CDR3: CASSLALMNRPEKLFF. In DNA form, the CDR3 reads TGTGCCAGCAGCTTAGCGCTAATGAACCGCCCTGAAAAACTGTTTTTT.

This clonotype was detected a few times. The CDR3 loop is CASSFLSSQTDTQYF. The CDR3 DNA reads TGTGCCAGCAGCTTCCTGTCTAGCCAAACAGATACGCAGTATTTT. The chain joins TRBV13 to TRBJ2-3; tentative D call: TRBD2 (5 bases). CDR1 and CDR2 from the germline V gene are PRHDT and FYEKMQ (reference sequence). V was shortened by 3 bases and J by 3 bases, with 13 bases between the two germline ends. CDR3 length: 15 residues.

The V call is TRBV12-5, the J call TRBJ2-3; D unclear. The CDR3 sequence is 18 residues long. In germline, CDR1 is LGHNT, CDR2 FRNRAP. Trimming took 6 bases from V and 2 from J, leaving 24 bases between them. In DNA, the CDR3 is TGTGCTAGTGGCCTTAGGATATGGACCCATAACCCCACAGATACGCAGTATTTT. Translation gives CASGLRIWTHNPTDTQYF.

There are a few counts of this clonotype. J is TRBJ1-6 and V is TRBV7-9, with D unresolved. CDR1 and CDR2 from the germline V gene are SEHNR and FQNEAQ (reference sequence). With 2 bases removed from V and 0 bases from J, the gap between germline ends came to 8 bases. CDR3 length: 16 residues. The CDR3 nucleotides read TGTGCCAGCAGCTTACGAGGGAGCTCCTATAATTCACCCCTCCACTTT. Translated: CASSLRGSSYNSPLHF.

This CDR3 is CASGRQGEAFF. The CDR3 region has the DNA TGTGCCAGCGGACGACAGGGTGAAGCTTTCTTT. The rearrangement joins TRBV6-5 to TRBJ1-1; 7 bases map to TRBD1. The J segment lost 7 bases and the V segment lost 8 bases, leaving 4 bases of the junction unmatched. Germline lookup yields CDR1 MNHEY and CDR2 SVGAGI. The CDR3 covers 11 residues.

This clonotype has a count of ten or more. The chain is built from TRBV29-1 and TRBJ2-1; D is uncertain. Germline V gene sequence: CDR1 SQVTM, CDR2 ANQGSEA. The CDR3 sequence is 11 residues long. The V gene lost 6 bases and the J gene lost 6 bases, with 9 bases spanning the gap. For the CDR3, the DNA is TGCAGCGTCCCCAGGTTCAATGAGCAGTTCTTC. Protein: CSVPRFNEQFF.

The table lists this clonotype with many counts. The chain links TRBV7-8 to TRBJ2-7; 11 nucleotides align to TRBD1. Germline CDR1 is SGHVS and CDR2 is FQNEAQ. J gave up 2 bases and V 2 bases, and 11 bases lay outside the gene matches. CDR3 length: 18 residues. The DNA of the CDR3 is TGTGCCAGCAGCTTACACCCCACTCTGGGACAGGGGGCCTACGAGCAGTACGTC. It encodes CASSLHPTLGQGAYEQYV.

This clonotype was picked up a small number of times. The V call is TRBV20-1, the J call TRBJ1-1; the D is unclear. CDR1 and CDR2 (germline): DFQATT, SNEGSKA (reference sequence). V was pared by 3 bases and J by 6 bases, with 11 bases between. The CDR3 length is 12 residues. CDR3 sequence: CSASRQLAEAFF. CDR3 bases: TGCAGTGCTAGTCGGCAACTCGCTGAAGCTTTCTTT.

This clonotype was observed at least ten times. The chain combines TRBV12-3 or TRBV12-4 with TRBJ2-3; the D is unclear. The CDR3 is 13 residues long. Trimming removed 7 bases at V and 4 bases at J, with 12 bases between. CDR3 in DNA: TGTGCCAGCACCCTGGGTGTAGCAGATACGCAGTATTTT. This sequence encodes CASTLGVADTQYF.

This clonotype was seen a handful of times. The CDR3 coding sequence is TGCAGTGCTCCCCCGGAGGAAAGGTATGAGCAGTTCTTC. Its translation is CSAPPEERYEQFF. The chain carries TRBV20-1 and TRBJ2-1; maybe TRBD2 (5 bases). The germline V and J ends were trimmed by 5 bases and 8 bases, with 16 bases remaining between them. This CDR3 has 13 residues. Germline values: CDR1 DFQATT, CDR2 SNEGSKA (reference sequence).

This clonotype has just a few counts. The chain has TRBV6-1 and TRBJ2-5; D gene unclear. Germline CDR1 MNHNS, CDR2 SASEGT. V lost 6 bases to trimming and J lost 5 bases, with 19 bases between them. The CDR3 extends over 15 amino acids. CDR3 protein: CASSPRTLLRETQYF. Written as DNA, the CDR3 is TGTGCCAGCAGCCCGCGGACGCTCCTCCGGGAGACCCAGTACTTC.

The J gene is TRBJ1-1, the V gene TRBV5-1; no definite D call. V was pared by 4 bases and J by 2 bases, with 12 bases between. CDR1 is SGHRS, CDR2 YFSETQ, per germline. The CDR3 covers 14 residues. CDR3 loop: CASSVGIENTEAFF. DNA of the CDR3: TGCGCCAGCAGCGTCGGTATAGAAAACACTGAAGCTTTCTTT.

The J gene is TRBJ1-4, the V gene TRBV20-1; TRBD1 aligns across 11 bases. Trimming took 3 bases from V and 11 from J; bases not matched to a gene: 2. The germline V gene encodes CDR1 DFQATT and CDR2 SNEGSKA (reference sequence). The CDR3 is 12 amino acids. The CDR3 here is CSARGQGGKLFF. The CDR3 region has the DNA TGCAGTGCTAGGGGACAGGGGGGGAAACTGTTTTTT.

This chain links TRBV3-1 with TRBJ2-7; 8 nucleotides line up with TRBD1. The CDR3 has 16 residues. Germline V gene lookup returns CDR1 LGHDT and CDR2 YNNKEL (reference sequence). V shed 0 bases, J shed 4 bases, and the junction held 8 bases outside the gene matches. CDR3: CASSQETGQVRYEQYV. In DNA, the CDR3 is TGTGCCAGCAGCCAAGAAACGGGACAGGTGAGATACGAGCAGTACGTC.

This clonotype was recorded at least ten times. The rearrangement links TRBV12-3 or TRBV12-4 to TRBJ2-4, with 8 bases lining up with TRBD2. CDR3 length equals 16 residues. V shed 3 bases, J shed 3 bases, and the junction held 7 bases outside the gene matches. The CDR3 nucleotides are TGTGCCAGCAGTTTGACGGGGGGGGTGGTCAAAAACATTCAGTACTTC. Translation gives CASSLTGGVVKNIQYF.

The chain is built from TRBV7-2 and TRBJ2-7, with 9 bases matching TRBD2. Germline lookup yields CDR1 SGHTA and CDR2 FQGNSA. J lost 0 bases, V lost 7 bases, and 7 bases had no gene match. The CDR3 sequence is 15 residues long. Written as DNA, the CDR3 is TGTGCCAGCAATCGAGCGGGGGGTGGCTCCTACGAGCAGTACTTC. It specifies CASNRAGGGSYEQYF.

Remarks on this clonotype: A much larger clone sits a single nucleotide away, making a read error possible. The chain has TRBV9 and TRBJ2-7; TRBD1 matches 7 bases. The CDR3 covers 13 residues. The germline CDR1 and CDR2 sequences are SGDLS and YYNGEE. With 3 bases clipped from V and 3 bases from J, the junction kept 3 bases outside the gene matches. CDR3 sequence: CASSDRDSYEQYF. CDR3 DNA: TGTGCCAGCAGCGACCGGGACAGCTACGAGCAGTACTTC.

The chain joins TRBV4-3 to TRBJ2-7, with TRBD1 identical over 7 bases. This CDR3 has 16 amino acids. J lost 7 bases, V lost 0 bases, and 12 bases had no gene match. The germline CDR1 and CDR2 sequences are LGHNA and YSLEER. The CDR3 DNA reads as TGCGCCAGCAGCCAAGATGCGACAGGGAGCTCTAGGGAGCAGTACTTC. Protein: CASSQDATGSSREQYF.

CDR3 in amino acids: CASSQDWARDTGELFF. CDR3 sequence (DNA): TGTGCCAGCAGCCAAGACTGGGCCAGGGACACCGGGGAGCTGTTTTTT. The genes are TRBV4-2 and TRBJ2-2, with D perhaps TRBD1 (5 bases). This CDR3 has 16 amino acids. V gave up 0 bases and J gave up 3 bases, with 11 bases separating them. Germline V lookup: CDR1 LGHNA, CDR2 YNFKEQ.

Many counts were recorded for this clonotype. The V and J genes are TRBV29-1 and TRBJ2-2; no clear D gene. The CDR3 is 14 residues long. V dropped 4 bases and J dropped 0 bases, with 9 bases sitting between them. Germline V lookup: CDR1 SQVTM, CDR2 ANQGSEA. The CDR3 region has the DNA TGCAGCGTTGGCTGGACGGCGAACACCGGGGAGCTGTTTTTT. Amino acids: CSVGWTANTGELFF.

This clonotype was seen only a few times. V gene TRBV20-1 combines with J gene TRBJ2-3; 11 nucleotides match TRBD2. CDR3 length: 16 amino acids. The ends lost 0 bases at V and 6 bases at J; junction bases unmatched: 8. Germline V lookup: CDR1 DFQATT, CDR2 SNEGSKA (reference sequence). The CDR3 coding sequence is TGCAGTGCTAGAGATCTCATAGCGGGGGGGCATGATACGCAGTATTTT. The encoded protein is CSARDLIAGGHDTQYF.

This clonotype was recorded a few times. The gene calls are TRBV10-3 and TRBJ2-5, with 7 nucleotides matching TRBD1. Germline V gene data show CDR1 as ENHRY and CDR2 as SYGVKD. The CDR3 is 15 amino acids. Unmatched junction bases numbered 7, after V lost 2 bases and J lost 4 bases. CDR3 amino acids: CAISEGQDKAETQYF. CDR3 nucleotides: TGTGCCATCAGTGAGGGACAGGATAAGGCAGAGACCCAGTACTTC.